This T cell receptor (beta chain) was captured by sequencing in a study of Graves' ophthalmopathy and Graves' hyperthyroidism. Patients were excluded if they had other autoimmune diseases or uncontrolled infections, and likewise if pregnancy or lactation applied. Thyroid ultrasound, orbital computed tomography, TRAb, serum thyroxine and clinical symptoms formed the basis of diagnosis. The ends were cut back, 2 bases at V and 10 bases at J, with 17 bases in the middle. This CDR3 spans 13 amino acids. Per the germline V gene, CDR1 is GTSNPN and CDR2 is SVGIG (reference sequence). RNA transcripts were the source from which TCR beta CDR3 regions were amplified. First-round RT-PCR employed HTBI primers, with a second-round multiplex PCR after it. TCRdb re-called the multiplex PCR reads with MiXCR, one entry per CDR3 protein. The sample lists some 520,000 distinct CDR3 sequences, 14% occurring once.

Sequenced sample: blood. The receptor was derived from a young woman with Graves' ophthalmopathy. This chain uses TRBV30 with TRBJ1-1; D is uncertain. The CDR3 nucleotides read TGTGCCTGGAGTTACAACCCAGACACGGGAGCTTTCTTT. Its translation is CAWSYNPDTGAFF.